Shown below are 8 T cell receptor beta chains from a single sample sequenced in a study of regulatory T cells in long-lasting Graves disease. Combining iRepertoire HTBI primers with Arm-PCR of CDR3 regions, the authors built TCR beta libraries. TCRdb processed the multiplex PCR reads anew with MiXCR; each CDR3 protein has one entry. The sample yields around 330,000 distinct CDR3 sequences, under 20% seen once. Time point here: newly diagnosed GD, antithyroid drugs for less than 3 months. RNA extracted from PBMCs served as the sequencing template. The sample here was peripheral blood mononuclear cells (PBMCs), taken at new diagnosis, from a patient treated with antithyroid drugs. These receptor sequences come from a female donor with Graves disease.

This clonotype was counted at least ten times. The CDR3 coding sequence is TGTGCCTGGGACAGGGGGGCGTATAGCAATCAGCCCCAGCATTTT. This sequence encodes CAWDRGAYSNQPQHF. The chain has TRBV30 and TRBJ1-5; 9 bases align to TRBD1. The CDR3 spans 15 residues. J was trimmed by 0 bases and V by 5 bases; bases with no gene match: 5. Germline assignment: CDR1 GTSNPN and CDR2 SVGIG (reference sequence).

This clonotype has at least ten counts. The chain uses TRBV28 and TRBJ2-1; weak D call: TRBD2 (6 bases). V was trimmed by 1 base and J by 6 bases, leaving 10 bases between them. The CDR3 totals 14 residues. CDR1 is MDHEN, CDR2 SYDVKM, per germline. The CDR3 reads CASSLYGGGNEQFF. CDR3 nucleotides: TGTGCCAGCAGTTTATACGGGGGAGGCAATGAGCAGTTCTTC. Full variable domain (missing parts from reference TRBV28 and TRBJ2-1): DVKVTQSSRYLVKRTGEKVFLECVQDMDHENMFWYRQDPGLGLRLIYFSYDVKMKEKGDIPEGYSVSREKKERFSLILESASTNQTSMYLCASSLYGGGNEQFFGPGTRLTVL.

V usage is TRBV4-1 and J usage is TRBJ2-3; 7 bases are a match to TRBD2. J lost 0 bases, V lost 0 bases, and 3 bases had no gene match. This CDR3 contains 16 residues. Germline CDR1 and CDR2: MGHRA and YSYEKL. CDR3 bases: TGCGCCAGCAGCCAAGAGGGGGGGAGGAGCACAGATACGCAGTATTTT. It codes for CASSQEGGRSTDTQYF.

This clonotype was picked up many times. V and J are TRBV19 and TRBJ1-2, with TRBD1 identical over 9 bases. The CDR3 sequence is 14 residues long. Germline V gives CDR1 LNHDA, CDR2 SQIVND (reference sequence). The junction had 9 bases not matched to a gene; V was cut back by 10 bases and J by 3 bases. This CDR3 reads CATEPGQGDYGYTF. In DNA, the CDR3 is TGTGCCACCGAACCGGGACAGGGAGACTATGGCTACACCTTC.

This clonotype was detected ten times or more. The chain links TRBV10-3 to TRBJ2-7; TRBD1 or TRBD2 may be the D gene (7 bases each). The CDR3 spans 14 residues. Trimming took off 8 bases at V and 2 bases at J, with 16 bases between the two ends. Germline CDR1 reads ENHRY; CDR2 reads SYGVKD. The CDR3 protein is CAIHDSGGAYEQYF. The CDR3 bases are TGTGCCATCCACGACTCAGGGGGGGCCTACGAGCAGTACTTC.

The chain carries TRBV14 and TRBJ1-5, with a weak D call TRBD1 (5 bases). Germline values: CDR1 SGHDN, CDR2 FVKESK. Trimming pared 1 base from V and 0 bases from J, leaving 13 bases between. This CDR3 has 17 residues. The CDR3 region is CASSQVAQEHSNQPQHF. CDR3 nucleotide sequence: TGTGCCAGCAGCCAAGTCGCACAGGAACATAGCAATCAGCCCCAGCATTTT.

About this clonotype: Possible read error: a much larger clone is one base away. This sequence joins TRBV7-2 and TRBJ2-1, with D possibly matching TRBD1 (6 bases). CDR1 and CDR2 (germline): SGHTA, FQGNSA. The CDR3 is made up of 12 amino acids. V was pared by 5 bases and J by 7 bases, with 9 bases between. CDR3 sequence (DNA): TGTACCAGCAGCCCTGACAGGAATGAGCAGTTCTTC. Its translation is CTSSPDRNEQFF.

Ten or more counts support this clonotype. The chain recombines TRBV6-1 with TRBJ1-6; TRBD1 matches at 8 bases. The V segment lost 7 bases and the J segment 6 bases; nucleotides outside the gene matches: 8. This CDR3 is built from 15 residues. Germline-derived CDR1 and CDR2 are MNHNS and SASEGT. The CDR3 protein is CASTFDRGANSPLHF. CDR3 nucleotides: TGTGCCAGCACCTTTGACAGGGGTGCTAATTCACCCCTCCACTTT.